This is a list of T cell receptor beta chains from one sample in a study of blood T cell repertoires in COVID-19. The method was immunoSEQ multiplex PCR; TCRdb's version includes in-frame clones alone and lacks a portion of them. The repertoire has some 100,000 clones, more than 75% of them found once; the top ten carry roughly 12%. The specimen was peripheral blood. These receptors were obtained from a young woman with acute or convalescent COVID-19. CDR3s leave out the opening cysteine and the closing phenylalanine or tryptophan.

ASSFSSGGTDTQY,TRBV27
ASSTGYENTEAF,TRBV5-1
ASRVGTGNEKLF,TRBV6-5
ASSESQGPETQY,TRBV6-1
ASSPGTGQVSYEQY,TRBV5-6
ASSPGTGGVRWGNEKLF,TRBV3-1/TRBV3-2
ASSVALHFGNTIY,TRBV9
ASSFDRVSYEQY,TRBV28
ASSYSRVGNTGELF,TRBV6-5
AISRDRGSNQPQH,TRBV10-3
ASSQASQDQPQH,TRBV3-1/TRBV3-2
ASSTPSGGLTDTQY,TRBV19
ASSEAEGTVNQPQH,TRBV6-1
ASSFSIPTASSGNTIY,TRBV5-1
ASSKDRAKNIQY,TRBV7-9
ASSQDRTTGVNYGYT,TRBV4-2
ASSPRDFYGYT,TRBV3-1/TRBV3-2
ASSLAQIRTGYNSPLH,TRBV11-3
ASRTASGANVLT,TRBV19
ASSPRNQPQH,TRBV2
ASSLSTGGLYEQY,TRBV27
ASSLGQGTGQPQH,TRBV28
ASSPPGQLYSPLH,TRBV19
ASSLTSRSGDNRGYT,TRBV4-1
ASSFGGLDT,TRBV12-3/TRBV12-4
ASRSLDRPEQY,TRBV2
AWSVTGSGELF,TRBV30
ASSPPRQGVSPLH,TRBV28
ASSEQEIYGYT,TRBV28
AAADTLGDGYT,TRBV15
ASSSRQGGTGELF,TRBV28
ASSPPRVSSYEQY,TRBV6-2/TRBV6-3
ASSQVWTGKHQPQH,TRBV4-1
ASRDTNSLPPYEQY,TRBV2
ASSTPNRGFRYEQY,TRBV5-6
ASSLGQGAYSNQPQH,TRBV11-2
ASSQGIRQGPVGEQF,TRBV4-1
ASSLEANYGYT,TRBV28
ASNRDRVDEKLF,TRBV7-9
AWSSGYEQY,TRBV30
ASYGGATILDGYT,TRBV6-5
ASSFPPGGAGEQY,TRBV5-1
ASSLGAFWGYT,TRBV11-2
ASSARTASGANVLT,TRBV6-1
ASSPPGTGELF,TRBV7-3
AISEIDGGSSTNEKLF,TRBV10-3
ASSRGQDYGYT,TRBV28
ASSLQGSRTEAF,TRBV5-1
ASSISLRGAAGNTIY,TRBV19
ASTVFANTGELF,TRBV27
ASSPSGIGLNTEAF,TRBV5-1
ASSATATGNTEAF,TRBV10-1
ASSQLVGGGTSYEQY,TRBV4-2